The 23 T cell receptor beta chains presented below share a single source sample, sequenced in a study of CD8 T cells in ankylosing spondylitis. TCRdb reprocessed the 5' RACE reads via MiXCR and lists one record per CDR3 protein. The table includes 150,000 to 200,000 distinct CDR3 sequences, 15% to 20% detected once. Sequencing input: blood, either unsorted or a sorted T cell fraction (not recorded which). The receptor source for this set is a male donor under 30 with ankylosing spondylitis or in good health (not recorded which).

Many counts were recorded for this clonotype. The V gene is TRBV10-3, the J gene TRBJ2-3; D gene ambiguous. V lost 5 bases to trimming and J lost 3 bases, with 6 bases between them. This CDR3 is built from 12 residues. Germline CDR1 and CDR2: ENHRY and SYGVKD. The CDR3 DNA follows: TGTGCCATCAGTCCTAATACAGATACGCAGTATTTT. Encoded protein: CAISPNTDTQYF.

This clonotype was seen at least ten times. V gene TRBV5-6 combines with J gene TRBJ2-3; 10 nucleotides line up with TRBD2. This CDR3 region has 20 residues. Germline CDR1 is SGHDT and CDR2 is YYEEEE. V shed 1 base and J 4 bases; nucleotides not matched to a gene: 18. The CDR3 sequence: CASSLLPGASGRAGPDTQYF. CDR3 DNA sequence: TGTGCCAGCAGCTTGTTGCCAGGGGCTAGCGGGAGAGCAGGGCCAGATACGCAGTATTTT.

This clonotype was recorded many times. The chain recombines TRBV7-2 with TRBJ1-1; D remains ambiguous. Germline V lookup: CDR1 SGHTA, CDR2 FQGNSA. V was clipped by 0 bases and J by 5 bases, with 19 bases between them. CDR3 length: 17 residues. DNA for the CDR3: TGTGCCAGCAGCTTAGCGCTTACAGCGGGTCGATTAACTGAAGCTTTCTTT. Amino acids: CASSLALTAGRLTEAFF.

Many counts were recorded for this clonotype. A read error may account for a junction end that differs from germline. This chain links TRBV29-1 with TRBJ1-2; weak D call: TRBD1 (5 bases). Germline V lookup: CDR1 SQVTM, CDR2 ANQGSEA. The CDR3 has 14 residues. This chain's CDR3 is CSVAIGNLGGEYTF. The DNA of the CDR3 is TGCAGTGTTGCTATAGGGAATCTGGGGGGGGAGTACACCTTC. Full variable domain (rest looked up from reference TRBV29-1 and TRBJ1-2): SAVISQKPSRDICQRGTSLTIQCQVDSQVTMMFWYRQQPGQSLTLIATANQGSEATYESGFVIDKFPISRPNLTFSTLTVSNMSPEDSSIYLCSVAIGNLGGEYTFGSGTRLTVV.

This clonotype was recorded many times. The chain employs TRBV25-1 and TRBJ2-7; tentative D call: TRBD1 (6 bases). CDR1 and CDR2 (germline): MGHDK, SYGVNS. The CDR3 loop spans 12 amino acids. The V end was cut by 3 bases, the J end by 6 bases, with 9 bases between. Here the CDR3 reads CASSEGAGEQYV. CDR3 bases: TGTGCCAGCAGTGAGGGGGCCGGCGAGCAGTACGTC.

This clonotype has a count of ten or more. V usage is TRBV20-1 and J usage is TRBJ2-3; D is undetermined. Germline V gives CDR1 DFQATT, CDR2 SNEGSKA (reference sequence). The CDR3 runs 11 residues. The V end was cut by 0 bases, the J end by 6 bases, with 4 bases between. The CDR3 DNA follows: TGCAGTGCTAGAGATCACGATACGCAGTATTTT. Translating it yields CSARDHDTQYF.

This clonotype was counted only a few times. The V gene is TRBV5-1, the J gene TRBJ1-1; 12 bases line up with TRBD1. The CDR3 extends over 16 amino acids. Germline assignment: CDR1 SGHRS and CDR2 YFSETQ. The J segment lost 4 bases and the V segment lost 4 bases, leaving 8 bases of the junction unmatched. CDR3 region: CASSTPGQGATTEAFF. The DNA of the CDR3 is TGCGCCAGCAGCACACCGGGACAGGGGGCGACCACTGAAGCTTTCTTT.

The rearrangement joins TRBV20-1 to TRBJ1-2; D may be TRBD1 (5 bases). Germline V gene data show CDR1 as DFQATT and CDR2 as SNEGSKA (reference sequence). V was cut by 6 bases and J by 8 bases, with 10 bases left in between. The CDR3 contains 10 residues. The CDR3 loop is CSAIDRGYTF. CDR3 nucleotide sequence: TGCAGTGCCATCGACAGAGGCTACACCTTC.

There are many counts of this clonotype. The V call is TRBV6-2 or TRBV6-3, the J call TRBJ2-6; weak D call: TRBD2 (7 bases). V was cut by 6 bases and J by 2 bases, with 11 bases left in between. Germline V lookup: CDR1 MNHEY, CDR2 SVGEGT. This CDR3 comprises 15 residues. CDR3 DNA sequence: TGTGCCAGCAGCGCGGGGGCTCCTGGGGCCAACGTCCTGACTTTC. It translates to CASSAGAPGANVLTF.

The sample holds a few counts of this clonotype. The V gene is TRBV7-6, the J gene TRBJ2-5, with D unresolved. This CDR3 region has 15 residues. The V end lost 1 base, the J end lost 0 bases, and 9 bases lay between the germline ends. Germline assignment: CDR1 SGHVS and CDR2 FNYEAQ. The DNA for the CDR3 is TGTGCCAGCAGCTTAGTGACGGCTAACCAAGAGACCCAGTACTTC. Amino acid sequence: CASSLVTANQETQYF.

The table lists this clonotype with many counts. CDR3 nucleotides: TGCAGTGCTAAGGACAGAGGAGGGAACACTGAAGCTTTCTTT. Translation: CSAKDRGGNTEAFF. V and J are TRBV20-1 and TRBJ1-1, with D possibly being TRBD1 (6 bases). The CDR3 is 14 amino acids. CDR1 and CDR2 from the germline V gene are DFQATT and SNEGSKA (reference sequence). Trimming took off 4 bases at V and 1 base at J, with 13 bases between the two ends.

This clonotype has a count of ten or more. This rearrangement joins TRBV6-5 to TRBJ2-2; the D gene is possibly TRBD2 (5 bases). The CDR3 is 14 amino acids. Germline values: CDR1 MNHEY, CDR2 SVGAGI. V lost 8 bases, J lost 2 bases, and 12 bases lay in between. The chain's CDR3 is CASLGSLNTGELFF. CDR3 in DNA: TGTGCCAGCTTGGGGAGCCTCAACACCGGGGAGCTGTTTTTT.

The chain is built from TRBV23-1 and TRBJ2-7, with 8 bases identical to TRBD2. TRBV23-1 is known as an ORF, though its function is uncertain. J was trimmed by 9 bases and V by 0 bases; bases with no gene match: 13. The CDR3 has 16 residues. Here the CDR3 reads CASSQSPKAGDRWQYV. The DNA of the CDR3 is TGCGCCAGCAGTCAATCCCCCAAAGCGGGAGATAGGTGGCAGTACGTC.

This clonotype was detected ten times or more. The gene calls are TRBV10-3 and TRBJ2-4; D unresolved. In germline, CDR1 is ENHRY, CDR2 SYGVKD. V lost 0 bases and J 8 bases, leaving 5 bases between the germline ends. This CDR3 is built from 12 residues. The CDR3 nucleotides read TGTGCCATCAGTGAGTCCGCGGACATTCAGTACTTC. Its protein is CAISESADIQYF.

This clonotype came up many times. The chain is built from TRBV7-3 and TRBJ2-1, with D unclear. Trimming left V 2 bases short and J 8 bases short, with 19 bases between. The CDR3 runs to 16 residues. The germline V gene encodes CDR1 SGHTA and CDR2 FQGTGA. The CDR3 is CASSLDPTLAGDEQFF. Here the CDR3 DNA reads TGTGCCAGCAGCTTAGACCCTACTTTAGCTGGGGATGAGCAGTTCTTC. Based on the CDR3 plus reference TRBV7-3 and TRBJ2-1, the full variable domain is GAGVSQTPSNKVTEKGKYVELRCDPISGHTALYWYRQSLGQGPEFLIYFQGTGAADDSGLPNDRFFAVRPEGSVSTLKIQRTERGDSAVYLCASSLDPTLAGDEQFFGPGTRLTVL.

This clonotype showed up many times. The gene calls are TRBV12-3 or TRBV12-4 and TRBJ2-7; D is unresolved. CDR3 length equals 13 residues. V dropped 1 base and J dropped 1 base, with 5 bases sitting between them. DNA for the CDR3: TGTGCCAGCAGTTTAGGGCAGTCCTACGAGCAGTACTTC. It specifies CASSLGQSYEQYF.

This clonotype was recorded once. The chain couples TRBV29-1 to TRBJ1-1, with 7 bases matching TRBD1. The CDR3 is 16 residues long. The germline gives CDR1 SQVTM, CDR2 ANQGSEA. V shed 0 bases, J shed 4 bases, and the junction held 11 bases outside the gene matches. CDR3 nucleotide sequence: TGCAGCGTTGAAGATAGACAGGGCTTAGGCGGCACTGAAGCTTTCTTT. Its protein product is CSVEDRQGLGGTEAFF.

This clonotype was detected a few times. The rearrangement uses TRBV10-1 and TRBJ2-3; TRBD1 might be the D (6 bases). The V gene's germline CDR1 is WNHNN and CDR2 SYGVQD (reference sequence). V lost 6 bases and J 6 bases, leaving 13 bases between the germline ends. CDR3 length: 13 amino acids. CDR3 amino acids: CASRGQMGDTQYF. DNA of the CDR3: TGCGCCAGCAGAGGACAGATGGGCGATACGCAGTATTTT.

This clonotype was recorded a few times. This chain joins TRBV7-9 and TRBJ2-1; D unresolved. The CDR3 length is 16 residues. CDR1 is SEHNR and CDR2 is FQNEAQ in the germline V gene (reference sequence). Trimming left V 0 bases short and J 8 bases short, with 17 bases between. The CDR3 loop reads CASSLAGRELLDEQFF. The DNA of the CDR3 is TGTGCCAGCAGCTTAGCAGGCAGAGAGCTTTTGGATGAGCAGTTCTTC.

This clonotype was seen many times. The chain links TRBV7-2 to TRBJ2-3; 8 bases map to TRBD1. The junction had 12 bases not matched to a gene; V was cut back by 6 bases and J by 7 bases. The CDR3 runs 15 residues. Germline CDR1 is SGHTA and CDR2 is FQGNSA. The CDR3 DNA is TGTGCCAGCAGACTAGGACAGGGCCGACGACATACGCAGTATTTT. As protein: CASRLGQGRRHTQYF.

The chain carries TRBV6-1 and TRBJ2-7; D might be TRBD1 (5 bases). The CDR3 loop spans 13 amino acids. The V gene lost 4 bases and the J gene lost 2 bases, with 9 bases spanning the gap. Germline assignment: CDR1 MNHNS and CDR2 SASEGT. The CDR3 DNA reads TGTGCCAGCAGTGTATCACAGGCCTACGAGCAGTACTTC. This codes for CASSVSQAYEQYF.

Many counts were recorded for this clonotype. The rearrangement links TRBV29-1 to TRBJ2-3; no clear D gene. Trimming left V 5 bases short and J 0 bases short, with 9 bases between. The CDR3 has 13 residues. CDR1 is SQVTM, CDR2 ANQGSEA, per germline. The CDR3 DNA reads TGCAGCGTTCTCGGGCCGAGCACAGATACGCAGTATTTT. Translated, it gives CSVLGPSTDTQYF.

This clonotype was seen more than once but under ten times. The genes are TRBV5-1 and TRBJ1-2; 9 nucleotides align to TRBD1. The V and J ends lost 3 bases and 2 bases, in that order; junction bases with no gene match: 5. The CDR3 totals 15 residues. In germline, CDR1 is SGHRS, CDR2 YFSETQ. CDR3 protein: CASSSPDRGNYGYTF. For the CDR3, the DNA is TGCGCCAGCAGCTCACCGGACAGGGGAAACTATGGCTACACCTTC.